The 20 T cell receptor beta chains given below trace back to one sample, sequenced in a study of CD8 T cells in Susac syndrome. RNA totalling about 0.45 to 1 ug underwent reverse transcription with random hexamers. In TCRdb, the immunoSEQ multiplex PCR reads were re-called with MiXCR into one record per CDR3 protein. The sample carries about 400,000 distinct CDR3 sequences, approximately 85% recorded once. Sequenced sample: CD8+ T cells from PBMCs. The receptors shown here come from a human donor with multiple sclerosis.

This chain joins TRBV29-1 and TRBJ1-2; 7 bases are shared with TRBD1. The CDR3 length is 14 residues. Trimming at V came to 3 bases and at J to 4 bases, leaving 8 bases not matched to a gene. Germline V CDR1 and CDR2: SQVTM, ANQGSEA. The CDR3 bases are TGCAGCGTTGAGGAGGGGGCCGGGTTCTATGGCTACACCTTC. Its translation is CSVEEGAGFYGYTF.

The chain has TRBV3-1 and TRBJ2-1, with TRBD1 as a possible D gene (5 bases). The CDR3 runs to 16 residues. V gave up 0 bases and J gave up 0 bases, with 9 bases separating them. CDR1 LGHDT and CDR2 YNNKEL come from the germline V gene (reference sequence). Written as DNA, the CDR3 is TGTGCCAGCAGCCAAGATGGGGCGAGCTCCTACAATGAGCAGTTCTTC. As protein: CASSQDGASSYNEQFF.

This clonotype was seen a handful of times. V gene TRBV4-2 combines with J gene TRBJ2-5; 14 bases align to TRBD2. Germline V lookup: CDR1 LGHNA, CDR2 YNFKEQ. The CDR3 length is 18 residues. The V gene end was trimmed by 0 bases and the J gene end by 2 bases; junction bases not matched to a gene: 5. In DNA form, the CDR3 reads TGTGCCAGCAGCCAAGAAGGACTAGCGGGAGGATGGCAAGAGACCCAGTACTTC. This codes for CASSQEGLAGGWQETQYF.

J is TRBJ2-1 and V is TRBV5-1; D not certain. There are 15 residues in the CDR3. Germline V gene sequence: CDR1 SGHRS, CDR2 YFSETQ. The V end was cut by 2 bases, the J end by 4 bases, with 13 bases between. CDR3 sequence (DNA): TGCGCCAGCAGCTTTGGGGAAGCAGGATACAATGAGCAGTTCTTC. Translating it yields CASSFGEAGYNEQFF. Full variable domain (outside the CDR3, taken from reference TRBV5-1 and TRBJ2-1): KAGVTQTPRYLIKTRGQQVTLSCSPISGHRSVSWYQQTPGQGLQFLFEYFSETQRNKGNFPGRFSGRQFSNSRSEMNVSTLELGDSALYLCASSFGEAGYNEQFFGPGTRLTVL.

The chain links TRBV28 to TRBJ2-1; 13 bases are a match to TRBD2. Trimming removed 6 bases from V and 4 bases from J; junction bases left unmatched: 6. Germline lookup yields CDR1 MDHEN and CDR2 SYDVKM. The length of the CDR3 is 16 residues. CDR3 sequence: CASRETSGRGYNEQFF. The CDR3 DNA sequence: TGTGCCAGCAGAGAAACTAGCGGGAGGGGATACAATGAGCAGTTCTTC.

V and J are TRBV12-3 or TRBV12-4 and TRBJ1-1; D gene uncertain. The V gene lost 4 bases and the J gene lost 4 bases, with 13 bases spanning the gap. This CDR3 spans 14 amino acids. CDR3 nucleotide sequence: TGTGCCAGCAGTTCCGACGGAAGAAGCACTGAAGCTTTCTTT. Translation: CASSSDGRSTEAFF.

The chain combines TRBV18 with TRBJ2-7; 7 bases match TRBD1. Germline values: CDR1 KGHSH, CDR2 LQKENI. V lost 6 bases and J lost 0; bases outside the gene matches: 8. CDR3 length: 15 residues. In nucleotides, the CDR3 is TGTGCCAGCTCCCCAACAGGGGCCCGCTCCTACGAGCAGTACTTC. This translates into CASSPTGARSYEQYF.

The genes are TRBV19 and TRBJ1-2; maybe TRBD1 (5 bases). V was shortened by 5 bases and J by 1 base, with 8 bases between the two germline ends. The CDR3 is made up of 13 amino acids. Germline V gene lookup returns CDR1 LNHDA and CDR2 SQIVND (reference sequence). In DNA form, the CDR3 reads TGTGCCAGTAGTCCAGGGAGTAACTATGGCTACACCTTC. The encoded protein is CASSPGSNYGYTF.

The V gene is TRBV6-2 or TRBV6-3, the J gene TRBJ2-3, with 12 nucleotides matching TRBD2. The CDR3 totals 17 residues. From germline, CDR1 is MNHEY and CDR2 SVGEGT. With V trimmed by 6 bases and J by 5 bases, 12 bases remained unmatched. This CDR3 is CASSPLVLAGGIDTQYF. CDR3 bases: TGTGCCAGCAGCCCCCTGGTACTAGCGGGGGGTATAGATACGCAGTATTTT.

CDR3 region: CASGTGNEQFF. The CDR3, as DNA: TGTGCCAGCGGCACGGGTAATGAGCAGTTCTTC. This rearrangement joins TRBV27 to TRBJ2-1; D not certain. V was cut by 8 bases and J by 7 bases, with 9 bases left in between. The germline CDR1 and CDR2 sequences are MNHEY and SMNVEV (reference sequence). The CDR3 spans 11 residues.

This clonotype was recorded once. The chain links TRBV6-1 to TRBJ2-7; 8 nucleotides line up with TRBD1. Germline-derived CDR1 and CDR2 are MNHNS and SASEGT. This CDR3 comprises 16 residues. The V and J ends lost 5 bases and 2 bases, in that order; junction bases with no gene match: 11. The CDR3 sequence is CASSQGQGLRAYEQYF. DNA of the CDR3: TGTGCCAGCAGTCAAGGACAGGGACTGCGGGCCTACGAGCAGTACTTC.

The DNA for the CDR3 is TGTGCCAGCAGCTTAGAGACTAGCTACACCGGGGAGCTGTTTTTT. As protein: CASSLETSYTGELFF. The chain uses TRBV7-9 and TRBJ2-2, with TRBD2 matching 7 bases. Germline V lookup: CDR1 SEHNR, CDR2 FQNEAQ (reference sequence). The CDR3 has 15 residues. Trimming at V came to 1 base and at J to 3 bases, leaving 2 bases not matched to a gene.

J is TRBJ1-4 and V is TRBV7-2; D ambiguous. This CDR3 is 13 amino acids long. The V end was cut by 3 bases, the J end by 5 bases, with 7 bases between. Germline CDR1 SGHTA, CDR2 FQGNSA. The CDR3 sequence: CASSFGWNEKLFF. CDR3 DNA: TGTGCCAGCAGCTTCGGCTGGAATGAAAAACTGTTTTTT.

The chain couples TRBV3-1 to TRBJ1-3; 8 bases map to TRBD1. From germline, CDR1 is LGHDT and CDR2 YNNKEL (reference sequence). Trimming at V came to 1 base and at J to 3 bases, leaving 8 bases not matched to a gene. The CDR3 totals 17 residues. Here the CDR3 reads CASSQGPQGAYGNTIYF. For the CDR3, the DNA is TGTGCCAGCAGCCAAGGCCCCCAGGGGGCCTATGGAAACACCATATATTTT.

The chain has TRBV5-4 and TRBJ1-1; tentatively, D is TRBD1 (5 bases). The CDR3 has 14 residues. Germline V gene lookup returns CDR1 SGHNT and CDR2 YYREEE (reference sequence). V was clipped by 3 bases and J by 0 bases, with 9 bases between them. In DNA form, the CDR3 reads TGTGCCAGCAGCTGGGACCCGATGAACACTGAAGCTTTCTTT. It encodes CASSWDPMNTEAFF.

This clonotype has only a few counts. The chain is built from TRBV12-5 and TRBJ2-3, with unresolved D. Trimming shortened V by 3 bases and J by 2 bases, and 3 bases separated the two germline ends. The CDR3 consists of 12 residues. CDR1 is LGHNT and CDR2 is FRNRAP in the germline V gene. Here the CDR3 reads CASGLSTDTQYF. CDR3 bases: TGTGCTAGTGGTTTATCCACAGATACGCAGTATTTT.

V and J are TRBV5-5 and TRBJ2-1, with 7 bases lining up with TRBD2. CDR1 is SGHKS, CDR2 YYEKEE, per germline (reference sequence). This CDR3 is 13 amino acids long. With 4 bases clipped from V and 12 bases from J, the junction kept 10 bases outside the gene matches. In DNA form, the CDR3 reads TGTGCCAGCAGCATTGCCGGGGGGAGTGTGCAGTTCTTC. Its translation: CASSIAGGSVQFF.

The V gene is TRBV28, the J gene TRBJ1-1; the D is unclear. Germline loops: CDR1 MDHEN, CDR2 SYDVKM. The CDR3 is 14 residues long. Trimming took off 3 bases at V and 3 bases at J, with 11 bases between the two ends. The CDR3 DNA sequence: TGTGCCAGCAGTTTGCTCCAGGAGGACACTGAAGCTTTCTTT. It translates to CASSLLQEDTEAFF.

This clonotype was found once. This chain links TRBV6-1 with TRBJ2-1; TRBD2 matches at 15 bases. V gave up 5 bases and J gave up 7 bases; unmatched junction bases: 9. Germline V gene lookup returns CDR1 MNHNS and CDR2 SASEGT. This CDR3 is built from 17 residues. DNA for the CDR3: TGTGCCAGCAGTACCACAGGGACTAGCGGGGGGAGGAATGAGCAGTTCTTC. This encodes CASSTTGTSGGRNEQFF.

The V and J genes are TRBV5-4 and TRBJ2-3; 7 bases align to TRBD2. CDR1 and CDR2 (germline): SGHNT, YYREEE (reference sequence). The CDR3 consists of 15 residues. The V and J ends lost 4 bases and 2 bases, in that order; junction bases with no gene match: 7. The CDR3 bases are TGTGCCAGCAGCCCTGGGACTACAGACACAGATACGCAGTATTTT. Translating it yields CASSPGTTDTDTQYF.